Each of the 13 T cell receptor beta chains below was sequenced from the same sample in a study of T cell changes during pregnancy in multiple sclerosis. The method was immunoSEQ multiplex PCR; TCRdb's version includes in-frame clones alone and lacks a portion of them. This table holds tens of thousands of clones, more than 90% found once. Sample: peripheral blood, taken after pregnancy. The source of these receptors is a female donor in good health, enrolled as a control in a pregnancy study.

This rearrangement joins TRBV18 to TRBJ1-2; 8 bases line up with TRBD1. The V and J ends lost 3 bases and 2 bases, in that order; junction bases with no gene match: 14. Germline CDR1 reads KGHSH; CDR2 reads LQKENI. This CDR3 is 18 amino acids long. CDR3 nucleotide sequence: TGTGCCAGCTCACCTACAATTCCGACAGGGGATTCCAACTATGGCTACACCTTC. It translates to CASSPTIPTGDSNYGYTF.

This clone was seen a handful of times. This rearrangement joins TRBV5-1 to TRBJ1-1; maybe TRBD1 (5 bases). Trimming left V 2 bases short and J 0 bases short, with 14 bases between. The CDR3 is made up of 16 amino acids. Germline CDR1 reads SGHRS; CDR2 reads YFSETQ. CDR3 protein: CASSLRDSNMNTEAFF. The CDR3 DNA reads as TGCGCCAGCAGCTTACGGGACTCCAATATGAACACTGAAGCTTTCTTT.

CDR3 sequence: CASRLAGVPDTQYF. In DNA form, the CDR3 reads TGTGCCAGCCGACTAGCGGGAGTCCCAGATACGCAGTATTTT. V and J are TRBV19 and TRBJ2-3, with 12 positions matching TRBD2. With V trimmed by 9 bases and J by 4 bases, 5 bases remained unmatched. The CDR3 totals 14 residues. The germline V gene encodes CDR1 LNHDA and CDR2 SQIVND (reference sequence).

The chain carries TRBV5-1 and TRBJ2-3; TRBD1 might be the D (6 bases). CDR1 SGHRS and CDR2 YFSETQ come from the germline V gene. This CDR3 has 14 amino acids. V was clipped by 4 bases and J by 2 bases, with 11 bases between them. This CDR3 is CASSPRTDTDTQYF. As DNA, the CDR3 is TGCGCCAGCAGCCCCAGGACAGACACAGATACGCAGTATTTT.

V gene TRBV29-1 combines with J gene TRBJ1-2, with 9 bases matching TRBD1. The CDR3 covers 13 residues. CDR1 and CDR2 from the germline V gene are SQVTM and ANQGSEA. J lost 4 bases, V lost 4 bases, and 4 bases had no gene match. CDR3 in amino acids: CSVGDRALYGYTF. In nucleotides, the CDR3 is TGCAGCGTTGGGGACAGGGCCCTCTATGGCTACACCTTC. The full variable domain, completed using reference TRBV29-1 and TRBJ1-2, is SAVISQKPSRDICQRGTSLTIQCQVDSQVTMMFWYRQQPGQSLTLIATANQGSEATYESGFVIDKFPISRPNLTFSTLTVSNMSPEDSSIYLCSVGDRALYGYTFGSGTRLTVV.

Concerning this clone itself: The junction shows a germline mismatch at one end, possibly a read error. For the CDR3, the DNA is TGTGCCAGCAGCCCCAGAATTTCAGCCCTCCACTTT. Translation: CASSPRISALHF. The gene calls are TRBV5-8 and TRBJ1-6; D is uncertain. The CDR3 sequence is 12 residues long. The germline gives CDR1 SGHTS, CDR2 YDEGEE.

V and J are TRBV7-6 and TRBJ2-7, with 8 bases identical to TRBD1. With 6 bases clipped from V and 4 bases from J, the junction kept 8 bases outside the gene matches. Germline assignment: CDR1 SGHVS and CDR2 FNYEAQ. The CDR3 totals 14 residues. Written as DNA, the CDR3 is TGTGCCAGCAGTTATGACAGGGGTGGGTACGAGCAGTACTTC. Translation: CASSYDRGGYEQYF.

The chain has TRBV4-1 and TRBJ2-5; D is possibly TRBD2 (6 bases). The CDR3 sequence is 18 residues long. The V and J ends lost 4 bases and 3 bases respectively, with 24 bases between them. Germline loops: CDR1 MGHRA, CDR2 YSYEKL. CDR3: CASSRSWGRQDREETQYF. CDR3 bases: TGCGCCAGCAGCCGATCCTGGGGGAGGCAGGATCGGGAAGAGACCCAGTACTTC.

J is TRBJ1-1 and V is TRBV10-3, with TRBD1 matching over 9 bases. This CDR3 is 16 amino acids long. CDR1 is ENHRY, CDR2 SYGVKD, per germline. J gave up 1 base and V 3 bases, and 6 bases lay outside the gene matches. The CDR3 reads CAISDPDRGGNTEAFF. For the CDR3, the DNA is TGTGCCATCAGTGACCCAGACAGGGGGGGGAACACTGAAGCTTTCTTT.

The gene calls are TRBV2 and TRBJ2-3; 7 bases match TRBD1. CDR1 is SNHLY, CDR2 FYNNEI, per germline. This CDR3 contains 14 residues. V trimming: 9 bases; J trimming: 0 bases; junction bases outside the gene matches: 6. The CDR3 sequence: CASTGAESTDTQYF. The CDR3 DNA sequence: TGTGCCAGTACAGGGGCCGAAAGCACAGATACGCAGTATTTT.

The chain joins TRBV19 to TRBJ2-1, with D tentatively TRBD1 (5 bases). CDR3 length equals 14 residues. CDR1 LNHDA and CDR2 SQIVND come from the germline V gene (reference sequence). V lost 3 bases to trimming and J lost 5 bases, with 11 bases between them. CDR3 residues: CASSITLGDNEQFF. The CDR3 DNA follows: TGTGCCAGTAGTATTACCCTAGGGGACAATGAGCAGTTCTTC.

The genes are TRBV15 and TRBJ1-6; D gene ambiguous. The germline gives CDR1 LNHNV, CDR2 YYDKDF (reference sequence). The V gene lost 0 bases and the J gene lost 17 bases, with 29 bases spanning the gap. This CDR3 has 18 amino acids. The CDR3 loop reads CATSRDLVDNTRFTFVHF. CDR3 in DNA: TGTGCCACCAGCAGAGATTTGGTCGACAACACACGATTCACATTCGTCCACTTT.

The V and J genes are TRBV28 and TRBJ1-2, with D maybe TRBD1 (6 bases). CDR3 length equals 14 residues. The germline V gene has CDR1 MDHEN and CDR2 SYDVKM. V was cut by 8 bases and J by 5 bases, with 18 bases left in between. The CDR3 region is CASGVGGGLYGYTF. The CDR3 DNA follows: TGTGCCAGCGGGGTGGGTGGGGGCTTGTATGGCTACACCTTC.